This record concerns one T cell receptor (beta chain) sequence. Its antigen is unidentified. Specified time point: baseline, week 1 (first vaccination visit). Treatment described: pre-vaccination baseline after standard-of-care therapy. The CDR3 is made up of 17 amino acids. J was trimmed by 6 bases and V by 0 bases; bases with no gene match: 12. Germline V lookup: CDR1 SGHNT, CDR2 YYREEE (reference sequence). This entry comes from a study of a mutant IDH1 vaccine in newly diagnosed glioma. Study-level information: Antecedent treatment encompassed radiotherapy, temozolomide, or their combination; the majority received both.

Regarding the study as a whole: Pseudoprogression apparently lacked any relation to changes in top peripheral T cell clonotypes.

The protocol was immunoSEQ multiplex PCR, while the TCRdb copy is restricted to in-frame clones and leaves out a portion. The data hold about 68,000 clones, with about four fifths observed a single time. This sample comprised PBMCs, obtained from a glioma patient treated with radiotherapy, temozolomide or both. The chain carries TRBV5-4 and TRBJ2-7, with 10 bases that match TRBD2. This TCR came from a man aged 50 to 60 with glioma. In nucleotides, the CDR3 is TGTGCCAGCAGCTTGGGGCCCCTAGCGGGGGTGGGATCCGAGCAGTACTTC. Amino acid sequence: CASSLGPLAGVGSEQYF. The whole variable domain, filled in from reference TRBV5-4 and TRBJ2-7, reads ETGVTQSPTHLIKTRGQQVTLRCSSQSGHNTVSWYQQALGQGPQFIFQYYREEENGRGNFPPRFSGLQFPNYSSELNVNALELDDSALYLCASSLGPLAGVGSEQYFGPGTRLTVT.